This TCR beta chain was identified in a study of cytomegalovirus exposure and HLA in healthy donors (TCRdb year 2017). Regarding the research as a whole: According to an earlier analysis of 587 of the donors, about 179 million T cells yielded 117 million unique TCR beta sequences and less than 300 Gb of sequence data. In addition to the first cohort of around 670 subjects, a separate validation cohort of 100 to 150 different subjects was used. To study patterns of TCR occurrence, a later analysis re-analyzed previously published TCR beta repertoires from around 700 donors and added high-resolution HLA genotyping. In a later genetic analysis, genome-wide SNP genotypes for about three fifths of the roughly 670 donors were used, and that subset was treated as a discovery cohort. The T cell repertoires of 550 to 850 subjects were profiled by immunosequencing and related to cytomegalovirus serostatus. An early release covering just under 650 HLA-typed donors comprised 250 to 350 gigabases of sequencing data and about 90 million unique TCR sequences. Typing coverage varied by locus: 629-630 donors for A, B, C, DRB1 and DQB1; approximately 500 for DQA1; around 570 for DPA1; approximately 490 for DPB1. Of the 300 to 450 genotyped donors, roughly 80% fell in the genetic ancestry cluster associated with self-reported Caucasian donors. To predict cytomegalovirus infection status, the study combined high-throughput TCR immunosequencing, statistical association of individual TCRs with disease status, and machine learning. HLA typing covered class I and class II loci at four-digit resolution. Rather than using new phenotypic data, the later analysis identified candidate immune exposures from TCR beta sequences and from how often those sequences occurred across donors. The study aimed to test whether signatures of past pathogen exposure could be identified by cataloging public T cell receptors. Among 300 to 450 genotyped donors of the cohort, an average of about 240,000 unique TCR beta nucleotide sequences were sequenced per donor, around a sixth of them non-productive. An earlier analysis of 500 to 650 of the donors applied high-throughput TCR beta sequencing to assess whether each TCR beta V gene segment acted as functional or pseudogenic. Alongside the repertoire data, information on donor age, sex, ethnicity and CMV serostatus was compiled. Because of strong linkage in the cohort, a handful of DR-DQ haplotypes were treated as single units for association and clustering. All discovery cohort repertoires had been generated on a single sequencing platform.

In total, just over 650 healthy bone marrow donors made up the cohort. Cohort members were all nominally healthy when sampled, although unrecorded immune exposures were likely present. The donor was CMV seropositive and belonged to the group of 250 to 300 seropositive cohort members. A peripheral blood sample was provided by each donor, and peripheral blood mononuclear cells were used for TCR beta sequencing. The Qiagen DNeasy Blood Extraction Kit was used to extract genomic DNA from the blood cell samples. Findings and caveats that apply to the study as a whole: The 87-base-pair reads could not distinguish some IMGT-functional V segments, including TRBV6-2 and TRBV6-3, so those segments were excluded. Three of the identified cytomegalovirus-associated TCR beta chains were confirmed in vitro to be specific for cytomegalovirus antigens. This cohort had only TCR beta chains sequenced, and the lack of alpha or paired-chain data limited which features could be detected. The authors suggested that the approach could potentially be generalized to other disease states and immunological phenotypes. In an earlier analysis of roughly 500 of the donors, most TCR beta V segments appeared in productive rearrangements about 87% or about 30% of the time, broadly matching IMGT annotations. In a later analysis, HLA-associated TCR beta chains were found to be more clonally expanded and to have lower generation probabilities than equally common non-associated chains. The classifier was reported to diagnose cytomegalovirus status with high specificity and sensitivity in both the original and validation cohorts. Immune exposure information for the cohort was limited to CMV serostatus. When HLA alleles, especially DR and DQ, strongly co-occurred, TCR associations were difficult to assign to individual alleles. According to a later analysis, parvovirus B19, influenza, CMV and Epstein-Barr virus appeared linked to several top co-occurrence clusters. Most TCR sequences were observed very rarely across donors, whereas some public TCRs were present in many individuals. The study listed 150 to 200 TCR beta chains as associated with cytomegalovirus. In a later analysis, most CMV-associated TCR beta chains were found to appear HLA-restricted, with HLA associations seemingly driven largely by CMV exposure. Because counts were too low, around 17 rarely observed V segments, including chromosome 9 orphons, were left out of the earlier analysis of 500 to 650 of the donors. Linkage disequilibrium might explain the correlated functional status among segregating V segments, but an unknown experimental factor could not be excluded. At a false discovery rate of 0.05, a later analysis linked under 20,000 TCR beta sequences to specific HLA alleles. In a later analysis, the rate of TCR association differed among HLA loci, with DRB1 alleles having the most associated TCRs and HLA-C alleles having the fewest. HLA typing was unavailable for some donors at each locus, so association tests used only the typed subset. Sequencing depth was assumed to be roughly uniform across donors in the presence/absence analyses, though that assumption may not hold. According to a later genetic analysis, donors in an Asian-associated ancestry cluster had fewer N-insertions in productive TCRs than the approximately 610-donor mean. A further reported finding was that TCR beta sequences accurately predicted the HLA-A and HLA-B alleles for most subjects in the first cohort. V-gene and J-gene trimming of TCR beta chains was associated with a missense DCLRE1C variant in a later genetic analysis, and the association was replicated in an independent cohort. The sequencing pipeline was judged likely to have produced a cluster of highly shared sequence variants as a technical artifact.

In the case of this clone: The antigen it recognizes is unknown. No base-level quality is on record; no much larger clone is a single base apart.

V loses 3 bases, J loses 0 bases, and the germline ends lie 14 bases apart. From cysteine to phenylalanine, the CDR3 is 16 amino acids long. Just CDR3 DNA is preserved here, 48 bases in frame from base 1. Looking up the germline V gene (reference sequence) yields CDR1 GTSNPN and CDR2 SVGIG. Library construction relied on the immunoSEQ multiplex PCR assay. For the multiplex PCR, a mixture combining 60 forward primers for TCR Vbeta segments and 13 reverse primers for TCR Jbeta segments was used. Amplification of the CDR3 region of rearranged TCR beta genes was performed with a multiplex PCR assay on genomic DNA. Amplified TCR beta libraries were sequenced as 87-base-pair reads on the Illumina HiSeq System. As for the original processing: Across the 600 to 700 repertoires, a later analysis counted 78 million or so unique TCR beta chains, some 11 million of which were shared by at least two donors. A nearest-neighbor algorithm error-corrected the raw reads and collapsed the reads into unique sequences, merging closely related sequences to remove PCR and sequencing errors. To assign V, D and J gene segments, CDR3 sequences were aligned to IMGT reference sequences. Each retained sequence needed at least a six-nucleotide match to both a V gene segment and a J gene segment. Rearrangements were classified as productive when the CDR3 lacked stop codons and remained in frame with V and J, and all other rearrangements were classified as non-productive. CDR3 was defined by IMGT convention, running from the second conserved V-encoded cysteine to the conserved J-encoded phenylalanine. The earlier analysis of a few hundred of the donors excluded any sequence lacking an unambiguous match to a single V gene segment. In an earlier analysis of a few hundred of the donors, a V segment was called functional when productive rearrangements were above 56.7%, and segregating when the standard deviation between donors exceeded 5%. A statistical classification framework was developed to diagnose cytomegalovirus status using the catalog of TCR beta chain sequences. In a later analysis, TCR nucleotide sequences were compared against IMGT/GENE-DB human TR gene sequences so that V and J genes could be assigned. The TCRdist pipeline was used in a later analysis to assign CDR3 sequences and most-parsimonious VDJ recombination scenarios. In a later analysis, each TCR beta chain was defined by its CDR3 amino acid sequence together with its V-gene family, and reads lacking a unique V-gene family were excluded. In a later analysis, 450 to 600 highly shared, low-generation-probability nucleotide sequences were removed to address suspected cross-contamination and a sequencing artifact. In a later analysis, a clonal expansion index was calculated for each public chain from normalized within-repertoire ranks of inferred template counts. Generation probabilities in a later analysis came from a VDJ recombination model fitted to out-of-frame rearrangements, and those results were checked against IGoR. In a later analysis, TCR-TCR, TCR-HLA and TCR-CMV co-occurrence was scored with hypergeometric tests, and a repertoire-size bias correction was applied to TCR pairs. In a later analysis, false discovery rates were estimated by permuting HLA or CMV assignments 20 times. In a later analysis, co-occurring TCRs were grouped using DBSCAN, with TCRdist sequence similarity added in when clustering inside HLA-allele-positive subsets. Repertoires with fewer than 30,000 or more than 120,000 public chains were left out of co-occurrence clustering, as were a handful of repertoires with anomalous nucleotide sharing. In its TCRdb copy, this immuneACCESS table keeps in-frame sequences only and misses some clones. Where compared with another copy, unresolved V genes explain less than half of these, and the others have no known cause. Clonal size and the V and J genes are those of that table, whereas D and trimming came from the DNA. The sample data list some 170,000 clones, and about 81% of these were observed just once. 2.5% to 3% of the sample rests with the top ten.

Sequenced: PBMCs. This clonotype was obtained from a woman between 50 and 59 years old in good health and CMV-seropositive. The chain joins TRBV30 to TRBJ1-4; TRBD1 is possibly the D segment (5 matching bases). The DNA is as follows: TGTGCCTGGAGGTCGACAGTACCTGCAACTAATGAAAAACTGTTTTTT. This yields the protein CAWRSTVPATNEKLFF. The full variable domain, with segments outside the CDR3 supplied by the reference TRBV30 and TRBJ1-4 proteins, appears as SQTIHQWPATLVQPVGSPLSLECTVEGTSNPNLYWYRQAAGRGLQLLFYSVGIGQISSEVPQNLSASRPQDRQFILSSKKLLLSDSGFYLCAWRSTVPATNEKLFFGSGTQLSVL.